These 22 T cell receptor beta chains share one sample of origin, sequenced in a study of shared clonotypes between healthy human individuals. The assay was immunoSEQ multiplex PCR, and TCRdb's table has in-frame clones only and misses some. The table has 2,500,000 or so clones, roughly 93% seen once; the top ten hold roughly 0.39%. What was sequenced was naive CD4+ T cells from PBMCs. Subset in this sample: CD45RA+ positively selected. The receptors originated from a man aged 18-30 years in good health. Some clones in this sample may be carry-over from other donors' samples.

This clone appeared a few times. This specimen includes other DNA sequences encoding the same CDR3. The chain uses TRBV5-4 and TRBJ2-3, with unresolved D. V dropped 2 bases and J dropped 0 bases, with 1 base sitting between them. The CDR3 runs 12 residues. Germline CDR1 is SGHNT and CDR2 is YYREEE (reference sequence). CDR3 residues: CASSFSTDTQYF. CDR3 bases: TGTGCCAGCAGCTTTAGCACAGATACGCAGTATTTT.

This rearrangement joins TRBV29-1 to TRBJ1-4; D uncertain. The V gene lost 0 bases and the J gene lost 6 bases, with 5 bases spanning the gap. The CDR3 contains 12 residues. The V gene's germline CDR1 is SQVTM and CDR2 ANQGSEA. In nucleotides, the CDR3 is TGCAGCGTTGAAGATAGGTATGAAAAACTGTTTTTT. Its translation is CSVEDRYEKLFF.

This chain connects TRBV28 to TRBJ1-2, with 7 bases that match TRBD1. The germline V gene encodes CDR1 MDHEN and CDR2 SYDVKM. The CDR3 runs 14 residues. Losses at the gene ends were 3 bases for V and 8 bases for J; bases not matched to a gene: 9. This CDR3 reads CASSLIQGGSGYTF. DNA of the CDR3: TGTGCCAGCAGTTTGATTCAGGGGGGCTCCGGCTACACCTTC.

The rearrangement links TRBV7-3 to TRBJ1-2; D perhaps matches TRBD1 (5 bases). The CDR3 contains 15 residues. Germline CDR1 reads SGHTA; CDR2 reads FQGTGA. Trimming left V 5 bases short and J 8 bases short, with 21 bases between. CDR3 bases: TGTGCCAGCAGCCCAGGTGGGGCCCTAGAGGACGGCTACACCTTC. This codes for CASSPGGALEDGYTF.

V gene TRBV15 combines with J gene TRBJ2-7, with 10 bases identical to TRBD2. The CDR3 totals 16 residues. V gave up 0 bases and J gave up 6 bases; unmatched junction bases: 8. Germline values: CDR1 LNHNV, CDR2 YYDKDF (reference sequence). This chain's CDR3 is CATSRDRTSGLGEQYF. The DNA for the CDR3 is TGTGCCACCAGCAGAGATCGGACTAGCGGACTTGGCGAGCAGTACTTC.

The chain couples TRBV6-5 to TRBJ2-7; TRBD2 agrees at 9 bases. After removal of 9 bases from V and 4 bases from J, the junction contained 4 bases not matched to a gene. The CDR3 contains 12 residues. Germline V CDR1 and CDR2: MNHEY, SVGAGI. CDR3 residues: CASMTSGYEQYF. For the CDR3, the DNA is TGTGCCAGTATGACTAGCGGATACGAGCAGTACTTC.

The J gene is TRBJ2-1, the V gene TRBV28, with 8 bases that match TRBD2. This CDR3 contains 16 residues. CDR1 is MDHEN, CDR2 SYDVKM, per germline. V gave up 6 bases and J gave up 4 bases; unmatched junction bases: 11. The CDR3 here is CASRGHGTRSYNEQFF. The CDR3 DNA reads as TGTGCCAGCAGGGGTCATGGGACTAGATCATACAATGAGCAGTTCTTC.

This chain links TRBV7-9 with TRBJ1-1; no firm D call. This CDR3 has 12 residues. Trimming took 3 bases from V and 6 from J, leaving 8 bases between them. The germline V gene encodes CDR1 SEHNR and CDR2 FQNEAQ (reference sequence). This CDR3 is CASSLIGSEAFF. In DNA form, the CDR3 reads TGTGCCAGCAGCTTGATTGGGTCTGAAGCTTTCTTT.

The chain couples TRBV2 to TRBJ2-1, with 9 bases aligning to TRBD2. The CDR3 contains 15 residues. V trimming: 1 base; J trimming: 4 bases; junction bases outside the gene matches: 2. Germline assignment: CDR1 SNHLY and CDR2 FYNNEI. The CDR3 sequence is CASSEGGRVYNEQFF. The CDR3 nucleotides are TGTGCCAGCAGTGAAGGCGGGAGGGTTTACAATGAGCAGTTCTTC. Based on the CDR3 plus reference TRBV2 and TRBJ2-1, the full variable domain is EPEVTQTPSHQVTQMGQEVILRCVPISNHLYFYWYRQILGQKVEFLVSFYNNEISEKSEIFDDQFSVERPDGSNFTLKIRSTKLEDSAMYFCASSEGGRVYNEQFFGPGTRLTVL.

The chain uses TRBV28 and TRBJ2-3; 7 bases agree with TRBD1. The CDR3 contains 16 residues. V lost 7 bases, J lost 2 bases, and 12 bases stayed unmatched. CDR1 MDHEN and CDR2 SYDVKM come from the germline V gene. CDR3 bases: TGTGCCAGCACTAGATACCGGGACAGAGTCACAGATACGCAGTATTTT. It is translated as CASTRYRDRVTDTQYF.

The rearrangement links TRBV5-1 to TRBJ2-1; TRBD1 matches at 9 bases. The V gene end was trimmed by 4 bases and the J gene end by 6 bases; junction bases not matched to a gene: 11. The CDR3 consists of 16 residues. CDR1 and CDR2 from the germline V gene are SGHRS and YFSETQ. The CDR3: CASSPEGTGRANEQFF. The CDR3 region has the DNA TGCGCCAGCAGCCCGGAGGGGACAGGGAGGGCCAATGAGCAGTTCTTC.

The chain couples TRBV6-5 to TRBJ2-5, with 7 bases fitting TRBD1. The germline V gene encodes CDR1 MNHEY and CDR2 SVGAGI. The CDR3 loop spans 16 amino acids. V was pared by 0 bases and J by 0 bases, with 4 bases of the junction left unmatched. The CDR3 here is CASSYSTGPYQETQYF. The CDR3, as DNA: TGTGCCAGCAGTTACTCGACAGGGCCGTACCAAGAGACCCAGTACTTC.

The chain employs TRBV25-1 and TRBJ1-3; unclear D gene. The CDR3 covers 15 residues. Germline V lookup: CDR1 MGHDK, CDR2 SYGVNS. Trimming pared 3 bases from V and 1 base from J, leaving 10 bases between. The CDR3 DNA reads TGTGCCAGCAGTGACCCCTCCGGGTCTGGAAACACCATATATTTT. As protein: CASSDPSGSGNTIYF.

V gene TRBV11-3 combines with J gene TRBJ2-1; 7 bases fit TRBD2. Germline V gene sequence: CDR1 SGHNT, CDR2 YENEEA. The CDR3 runs 17 residues. J gave up 0 bases and V 5 bases, and 10 bases lay outside the gene matches. This chain's CDR3 is CASSPQSGVGSYNEQFF. CDR3 nucleotides: TGTGCCAGCAGCCCGCAGAGCGGGGTGGGCTCCTACAATGAGCAGTTCTTC.

The chain recombines TRBV10-3 with TRBJ2-2; TRBD2 might be the D (6 bases). Trimming stripped 6 bases from V and 1 base from J, with 9 bases between. The length of the CDR3 is 14 residues. Germline V gene data show CDR1 as ENHRY and CDR2 as SYGVKD. This chain's CDR3 is CAIRLAQNTGELFF. The CDR3 coding sequence is TGTGCCATCAGGCTAGCGCAGAACACCGGGGAGCTGTTTTTT.

A few counts support this clone. The identical CDR3 is also encoded by other nucleotide sequences in the sample. V gene TRBV7-9 combines with J gene TRBJ1-1, with no clear D. Trimming removed 2 bases from V and 2 bases from J, with 6 bases in between. Germline assignment: CDR1 SEHNR and CDR2 FQNEAQ (reference sequence). This CDR3 contains 13 residues. As DNA, the CDR3 is TGTGCCAGCAGCTTATTCGGAAACACTGAAGCTTTCTTT. This encodes CASSLFGNTEAFF.

This clone has only one observation. V and J are TRBV15 and TRBJ1-1; D may be TRBD1 (5 bases). This CDR3 has 14 residues. The germline V gene has CDR1 LNHNV and CDR2 YYDKDF (reference sequence). Trimming took 0 bases from V and 4 from J, leaving 9 bases between them. The CDR3: CATSRDRVSTEAFF. The CDR3 coding sequence is TGTGCCACCAGCAGAGACAGGGTGAGCACTGAAGCTTTCTTT.

DNA of the CDR3: TGCGCCAGCAGCTGGGGCCCCTTAGCCAAAAACATTCAGTACTTC. It specifies CASSWGPLAKNIQYF. This chain joins TRBV5-1 and TRBJ2-4; perhaps TRBD1 as D (5 bases). V shed 3 bases and J shed 0 bases, with 10 bases lying between them. Per germline, CDR1 SGHRS and CDR2 YFSETQ. This CDR3 comprises 15 residues.

The V gene is TRBV5-4, the J gene TRBJ1-2; TRBD1 matches at 12 bases. The CDR3 covers 14 residues. Germline V gives CDR1 SGHNT, CDR2 YYREEE (reference sequence). V lost 3 bases to trimming and J lost 6 bases; unmatched junction nucleotides: 3. The CDR3 spells CASSWGQGANGYTF. CDR3 sequence (DNA): TGTGCCAGCAGCTGGGGACAGGGGGCGAATGGCTACACCTTC.

The chain has TRBV5-1 and TRBJ2-2; D may correspond to TRBD1 or TRBD2 (5 bases each). The CDR3 contains 15 residues. Trimming cost V 3 bases and J 7 bases, with 16 bases left between them. The germline CDR1 and CDR2 sequences are SGHRS and YFSETQ. The DNA for the CDR3 is TGCGCCAGCAGCTACGGACTCAACCAGGGCGGGGAGCTGTTTTTT. Its translation is CASSYGLNQGGELFF.

The chain uses TRBV9 and TRBJ2-3; D unclear. Germline V gives CDR1 SGDLS, CDR2 YYNGEE. V lost 0 bases to trimming and J lost 2 bases, with 22 bases between them. The CDR3 is made up of 19 amino acids. The CDR3 nucleotides read TGTGCCAGCAGCGTAGGGGCTGGGTGGCAGCTAATTAACACAGATACGCAGTATTTT. Translation gives CASSVGAGWQLINTDTQYF.

The chain is built from TRBV28 and TRBJ1-2; 8 nucleotides line up with TRBD1. V dropped 6 bases and J dropped 5; count of bases not matched to a gene: 11. The CDR3 runs to 15 residues. Germline assignment: CDR1 MDHEN and CDR2 SYDVKM. DNA of the CDR3: TGTGCCAGCAGCTTGACTACCGGGACAGGATATGGCTACACCTTC. It encodes CASSLTTGTGYGYTF.